The rows below give T cell receptor beta chains drawn from one sample of a study of CD8 T cells in ankylosing spondylitis. TCRdb itself ran the 5' RACE reads through MiXCR, one entry per CDR3 protein. Altogether 250,000 to 350,000 distinct CDR3 sequences are present, less than 25% being singletons, with the ten largest covering about 3.5%. What was sequenced was blood, either unsorted or a sorted T cell fraction (not recorded which). These receptor sequences come from a female donor with ankylosing spondylitis or in good health (not recorded which). CDR3s include the opening cysteine and the closing phenylalanine or tryptophan. Each record gives: D gene, J gene, clone size, V gene, CDR3 DNA, CDR3 protein. D genes are given only for firm matches. The size of a clone is reported for some rows only, either as once, few or many, or as a class for expanded clones.

TRBD2	TRBJ2-1	-	TRBV12-3/TRBV12-4	TGTGCCAGCAGGAAACTAGCGTTGCACAATGAGCAGTTCTTC	CASRKLALHNEQFF
-	TRBJ2-1	-	TRBV10-3	TGTGCCATCACCGGGACAAAAGGCAATGAGCAGTTCTTC	CAITGTKGNEQFF
-	TRBJ1-5	few	TRBV20-1	TGCAGTGCTAGAGATGCGCGGATTTATAGCAATCAGCCCCAGCATTTT	CSARDARIYSNQPQHF
-	TRBJ1-5	-	TRBV2	TGTGCCATCAAAGAGTCGGGGCCCCAGCATTTT	CAIKESGPQHF
-	TRBJ1-1	-	TRBV20-1	TGCAGTGCTAGATACCTATCCATGAACACTGAAGCTTTCTTT	CSARYLSMNTEAFF
-	TRBJ2-1	-	TRBV6-5	TGTGCCAGCAGTTACCCCGGCAAGAGCAATGAGCAGTTCTTC	CASSYPGKSNEQFF
TRBD2	TRBJ2-2	-	TRBV20-1	TGCAGTGCAACTCCTAGCGGAAGGGGCACCGGGGAGCTGTTTTTT	CSATPSGRGTGELFF
TRBD2	TRBJ2-7	few	TRBV12-3/TRBV12-4	TGTGCCAGCAGTTTGTCGGGGGGGACCTACGAGCAGTACTTC	CASSLSGGTYEQYF
-	TRBJ1-4	-	TRBV12-3/TRBV12-4	TGTGCCAGCAGTTTAAATGAAAAACTGTTTTTT	CASSLNEKLFF
TRBD2	TRBJ2-2	-	TRBV5-1	TGCGCCAGCAGCACAGGACTAGCGGGTGCGAACACCGGGGAGCTGTTTTTT	CASSTGLAGANTGELFF
-	TRBJ1-1	few	TRBV7-2	TGTGCCAGCAGTCCCTTCATCCAGGTGAACACTGAAGCTTTCTTT	CASSPFIQVNTEAFF
-	TRBJ1-1	few	TRBV20-1	TGCAGTGCTACTGTTCGTAAGGGGCTCGCGAACACTGAAGCTTTCTTT	CSATVRKGLANTEAFF
TRBD1	TRBJ1-4	many	TRBV7-9	TGTGCCAGCAGCCATGGGACAGTCGGTAGTGTTGAAAAACTGTTTTTT	CASSHGTVGSVEKLFF
TRBD1	TRBJ2-1	-	TRBV12-3/TRBV12-4	TGTGCCAGCAGCCTTACCGGACAGGGCTACAATGAGCAGTTCTTC	CASSLTGQGYNEQFF
TRBD2	TRBJ2-7	few	TRBV29-1	TGCAGCGTTGGGGGACTAGCTCGGAACGAGCAGTACTTC	CSVGGLARNEQYF
-	TRBJ2-6	-	TRBV18	TGTGCCAGCTCACCACCTCGGGCCGCGGGGGCCAACGTCCTGACTTTC	CASSPPRAAGANVLTF
TRBD2	TRBJ2-1	few	TRBV20-1	TGCAGTGCTAGGGGGAGGGGCTACTCCTACAATGAGCAGTTCTTC	CSARGRGYSYNEQFF
TRBD2	TRBJ2-1	-	TRBV6-6	TGTGCCAGCAGTTCAGCTATCCTAGCGGGAGGGCTGGATGAGCAGTTCTTC	CASSSAILAGGLDEQFF
-	TRBJ2-1	-	TRBV7-8	TGTGCCAGCAGCTTAGCGGGGGCGGGCAGTACATCTTCCCTTGAGCAGTTCTTC	CASSLAGAGSTSSLEQFF
-	TRBJ1-1	few	TRBV27	TGTGCCAGCAGTCCTGCCCGGACAGATTACACTGAAGCTTTCTTT	CASSPARTDYTEAFF
TRBD1	TRBJ2-7	-	TRBV20-1	TGCAGTGCTATACAGGGGAATGGGCCCTTACGCGAGCAGTACTTC	CSAIQGNGPLREQYF
TRBD2	TRBJ2-4	-	TRBV11-2	TGTGCCAGCAGCTTAGGGACCCCTAGCGGGAGAGCTAAAAACATTCAGTACTTC	CASSLGTPSGRAKNIQYF
-	TRBJ2-7	few	TRBV3-1	TGTGCCAGCAGCCAATACCCACCGGGAGCCGCTTCGTACGAGCAGTACTTC	CASSQYPPGAASYEQYF
TRBD2	TRBJ2-1	-	TRBV10-2	TGCGCCAGCATCCCGGGGGGAGGGACCTACAATGAGCAGTTCTTC	CASIPGGGTYNEQFF
-	TRBJ1-1	few	TRBV12-3/TRBV12-4	TGTGCCAGCAGGGACTCCTGGAACACTGAAGCTTTCTTT	CASRDSWNTEAFF
-	TRBJ1-3	-	TRBV10-3	TGTGCCATCAGCCCAGACCTAACCTCTGGAAACACCATATATTTT	CAISPDLTSGNTIYF
TRBD1	TRBJ1-2	few	TRBV7-2	TGTGCCAGCAGCCACGACCGACAGGGGTATGGCTACACCTTC	CASSHDRQGYGYTF
-	TRBJ2-7	-	TRBV3-1	TGTGCCAGCAGCTCCCTAGCGTATATGGCCTACGAGCAGTACTTC	CASSSLAYMAYEQYF
-	TRBJ1-1	many	TRBV29-1	TGCAGCGTTGGGTTACGGATGAACACTGAAGCTTTCTTT	CSVGLRMNTEAFF
-	TRBJ2-1	few	TRBV11-3	TGTGCCAGCAGCTTAGGGATTAGTGAGCAGTTCTTC	CASSLGISEQFF
TRBD2	TRBJ2-1	-	TRBV20-1	TGCAGTGCCCCACATGGGACTAGCGGAACCTACAATGAGCAGTTCTTC	CSAPHGTSGTYNEQFF
-	TRBJ2-5	few	TRBV2	TGTGCCAGCACGTTAGACTCCCGGGAGACCCAGTACTTC	CASTLDSRETQYF
-	TRBJ1-5	few	TRBV2	TGTGCCAGCAGTGACCTAGAAAATCAGCCCCAGCATTTT	CASSDLENQPQHF
-	TRBJ1-6	few	TRBV10-3	TGTGCCATCAGTGACTCCCTTAATTCACCCCTCCACTTT	CAISDSLNSPLHF
TRBD2	TRBJ2-5	few	TRBV12-3/TRBV12-4	TGTGCCAGCAGCCGCCGGACTAGCGGGAGTTGGGGAGAGACCCAGTACTTC	CASSRRTSGSWGETQYF
TRBD2	TRBJ2-1	few	TRBV7-3	TGTGCCAGCAGCTCCCAAGGACTAGCGGGAGTAGGTTTGGTCAATGAGCAGTTCTTC	CASSSQGLAGVGLVNEQFF
-	TRBJ1-6	few	TRBV7-9	TGTGCCAGCAGCTTAGAGGCCATCGATTCACCCCTCCACTTT	CASSLEAIDSPLHF
-	TRBJ2-2	few	TRBV4-3	TGCGCCAGCAGCCAAGGACAGAACACCGGGGAGCTGTTTTTT	CASSQGQNTGELFF
-	TRBJ1-1	-	TRBV6-6	TGTGCCAGCACCTATGAGACATCGCAAGCTTTCTTT	CASTYETSQAFF
-	TRBJ2-7	-	TRBV5-1	TGCGCCAGCAGCTTGGTCCCGAGGAGCTCCTACGAGCAGTACTTC	CASSLVPRSSYEQYF
-	TRBJ2-1	few	TRBV7-2	TGTGCCAGCAGCCCACCGGGTCGATACAATGAGCAGTTCTTC	CASSPPGRYNEQFF
TRBD2	TRBJ2-1	few	TRBV10-3	TGTGCCATCAGTGCCCGGGAGGCTCGCTACAATGAGCAGTTCTTC	CAISAREARYNEQFF